A single sample gave rise to the 14 T cell receptor beta chains below, sequenced in a study of shared clonotypes between healthy human individuals. Sequencing was performed with immunoSEQ multiplex PCR; in TCRdb, only in-frame clones are kept and a portion is missing. The sample consists of over a million clones, around four fifths of them appearing once. Sequencing was carried out using memory CD4+ T cells sorted from blood. Subset of the sample: CD45RA-negative fraction. These receptors originate from a man aged 18 to 29 in good health.

The chain links TRBV18 to TRBJ2-2; 7 nucleotides agree with TRBD1. The trim removed 4 bases at V and 2 bases at J, leaving 4 bases unmatched. Germline CDR1 KGHSH, CDR2 LQKENI. The length of the CDR3 is 15 residues. CDR3 residues: CASSLYRGNTGELFF. DNA of the CDR3: TGTGCCAGCTCACTATACAGGGGAAACACCGGGGAGCTGTTTTTT.

V usage is TRBV4-1 and J usage is TRBJ1-1; weak D call: TRBD1 (6 bases). V was trimmed by 1 base and J by 5 bases, leaving 17 bases between them. This CDR3 region has 16 residues. Germline V lookup: CDR1 MGHRA, CDR2 YSYEKL. The CDR3 here is CASSQVIRGRGTEAFF. In DNA, the CDR3 is TGCGCCAGCAGCCAAGTAATCCGGGGGCGGGGTACTGAAGCTTTCTTT.

The chain carries TRBV6-1 and TRBJ1-5, with D uncertain. Trimming took 2 bases from V and 3 from J, leaving 8 bases between them. This CDR3 spans 14 amino acids. CDR1 is MNHNS, CDR2 SASEGT, per germline. The CDR3 reads CASSERPANQPQHF. The CDR3 coding sequence is TGTGCCAGCAGTGAAAGACCCGCCAATCAGCCCCAGCATTTT.

The chain uses TRBV11-2 and TRBJ2-7; 11 nucleotides agree with TRBD1. This CDR3 has 15 amino acids. The germline gives CDR1 SGHAT, CDR2 FQNNGV. Unmatched junction bases numbered 8, after V lost 9 bases and J lost 1 base. The CDR3 reads CASTRTGGPSYEQYF. For the CDR3, the DNA is TGTGCCAGTACCAGGACAGGGGGCCCATCCTACGAGCAGTACTTC.

This clone was recorded only once. Relative to the germline gene, one junction end is altered; a read error may explain this. J is TRBJ1-2 and V is TRBV6-5, with D possibly being TRBD1 (5 bases). CDR3 length: 11 residues. Germline V gene lookup returns CDR1 MNHEY and CDR2 SVGAGI. CDR3 amino acids: CASSPQTEQAF. In DNA, the CDR3 is TGTGCCAGCAGTCCTCAGACAGAACAAGCCTTC.

This chain connects TRBV28 to TRBJ2-5; unclear D gene. The tail of the sequence fits TRBJ2-7 better, so the J call may be wrong. From germline, CDR1 is MDHEN and CDR2 SYDVKM. The CDR3 is 14 residues long. In nucleotides, the CDR3 is TGTGCCAGCAGTTTATGGACGAAGGAGTACGAGCAGTACTTC. This translates into CASSLWTKEYEQYF.

DNA of the CDR3: TGTGCCAGCAGCCCTGCCGGGGGCAATGAGCAGTTCTTC. Protein sequence: CASSPAGGNEQFF. The J gene is TRBJ2-1, the V gene TRBV9, with D perhaps TRBD2 (6 bases). The germline CDR1 and CDR2 sequences are SGDLS and YYNGEE. The V and J ends lost 4 bases and 6 bases respectively, with 11 bases between them. The CDR3 runs to 13 residues. The full variable domain, its missing parts supplied by reference TRBV9 and TRBJ2-1, is DSGVTQTPKHLITATGQRVTLRCSPRSGDLSVYWYQQSLDQGLQFLIQYYNGEERAKGNILERFSAQQFPDLHSELNLSSLELGDSALYFCASSPAGGNEQFFGPGTRLTVL.

As for this clone: Other nucleotide sequences in the sample specify the same CDR3. CDR3 in amino acids: CASSQDGTGLYGYTF. In DNA, the CDR3 is TGCGCCAGCAGCCAAGACGGGACAGGACTCTATGGCTACACCTTC. This chain connects TRBV4-3 to TRBJ1-2; TRBD1 aligns across 8 bases. In germline, CDR1 is LGHNA, CDR2 YSLEER. The CDR3 spans 15 residues. V lost 0 bases to trimming and J lost 4 bases; unmatched junction nucleotides: 4.

V and J are TRBV2 and TRBJ1-5, with a possible D match to TRBD1 (6 bases). This CDR3 contains 21 residues. Germline V gene data show CDR1 as SNHLY and CDR2 as FYNNEI. V lost 2 bases and J 6 bases, leaving 32 bases between the germline ends. CDR3: CASSESPRGGAFVEAVQPQHF. The CDR3 bases are TGTGCCAGCAGTGAATCGCCGCGGGGGGGCGCTTTTGTCGAGGCGGTTCAGCCCCAGCATTTT.

The chain joins TRBV19 to TRBJ1-5; D is ambiguous. Looked up from germline, CDR1 is LNHDA and CDR2 is SQIVND (reference sequence). V was clipped by 6 bases and J by 0 bases, with 12 bases between them. The CDR3 runs 15 residues. CDR3 sequence (DNA): TGTGCCAGTAGGCGGGATCCCGTTAGCAATCAGCCCCAGCATTTT. Its protein is CASRRDPVSNQPQHF.

The gene calls are TRBV6-1 and TRBJ2-3; maybe TRBD2 (5 bases). The V and J ends lost 6 bases and 3 bases respectively, with 16 bases between them. The CDR3 is made up of 15 amino acids. Per the germline V gene, CDR1 is MNHNS and CDR2 is SASEGT. The CDR3 DNA reads TGTGCCAGCAGACCGACCTTCAGCGGTACAGATACGCAGTATTTT. It is translated as CASRPTFSGTDTQYF.

The chain couples TRBV30 to TRBJ2-5; D unclear. The V gene's germline CDR1 is GTSNPN and CDR2 SVGIG (reference sequence). The V and J ends lost 4 bases and 5 bases respectively, with 14 bases between them. CDR3 size: 13 residues. Here the CDR3 DNA reads TGTGCCTGGAATTCCGGCGCCGGCGAGACCCAGTACTTC. This codes for CAWNSGAGETQYF.

The chain uses TRBV7-2 and TRBJ2-1; 9 bases are a match to TRBD2. Looked up from germline, CDR1 is SGHTA and CDR2 is FQGNSA. The trim removed 4 bases at V and 6 bases at J, leaving 1 base unmatched. The CDR3 covers 13 residues. The CDR3 spells CASSSGLANEQFF. The CDR3 bases are TGTGCCAGCAGCTCGGGACTAGCCAATGAGCAGTTCTTC.

The V call is TRBV7-2, the J call TRBJ2-7, with D perhaps TRBD1 (6 bases). The length of the CDR3 is 14 residues. The V gene lost 2 bases and the J gene lost 1 base, with 9 bases spanning the gap. Germline V gene lookup returns CDR1 SGHTA and CDR2 FQGNSA. CDR3 in amino acids: CASSLSQGSYEQYF. The CDR3 bases are TGTGCCAGCAGCTTATCCCAGGGGTCCTACGAGCAGTACTTC.